A single sample is the source of the 15 T cell receptor beta chains below, sequenced in a study of persistence of HIV-infected CD4 T cells. Sequencing used immunoSEQ version 4 in survey mode. The assay was immunoSEQ multiplex PCR, and TCRdb's table has in-frame clones only and misses some. The repertoire holds approximately 35,000 clones, with 82% as singletons. Antigens for these TCRs are unknown. Lysates of CMV-infected fibroblasts at about 10 ug/mL stimulated these cells. Memory cells lacking CD40L and CD69 with high CD45RO were sorted. The material was CD4+ T cells sorted from PBMCs after approximately 20-hour stimulation, obtained from a patient who received antiretroviral therapy. The receptors come from an adult man with HIV who was CMV-seropositive.

This sequence joins TRBV9 and TRBJ1-1, with 10 positions matching TRBD1. Germline lookup yields CDR1 SGDLS and CDR2 YYNGEE. The CDR3 consists of 13 residues. V was pared by 4 bases and J by 7 bases, with 4 bases of the junction left unmatched. CDR3 sequence: CASSFRTGGEAFF. The CDR3 coding sequence is TGTGCCAGCAGCTTTCGGACAGGGGGTGAAGCTTTCTTT.

V usage is TRBV15 and J usage is TRBJ1-2; 8 nucleotides agree with TRBD1. The V segment lost 0 bases and the J segment 8 bases; nucleotides outside the gene matches: 11. The CDR3 sequence is 16 residues long. The germline V gene encodes CDR1 LNHNV and CDR2 YYDKDF (reference sequence). The CDR3 coding sequence is TGTGCCACCAGCAGAGATGTATCCCAGGGGGCATGGGGCTACACCTTC. Amino acids: CATSRDVSQGAWGYTF.

V and J are TRBV30 and TRBJ2-7; TRBD2 matches at 12 bases. The CDR3 consists of 13 residues. V lost 8 bases to trimming and J lost 6 bases; unmatched junction nucleotides: 8. The germline CDR1 and CDR2 sequences are GTSNPN and SVGIG (reference sequence). CDR3: CAHKLAGGLEQYF. The CDR3 bases are TGTGCCCATAAACTAGCGGGGGGCCTCGAGCAGTACTTC.

The chain joins TRBV5-1 to TRBJ1-2; no firm D call. CDR3 length: 13 amino acids. The germline gives CDR1 SGHRS, CDR2 YFSETQ. Trimming took off 0 bases at V and 6 bases at J, with 9 bases between the two ends. As DNA, the CDR3 is TGCGCCAGCAGCTTGGGCCAGGAAAATGGCTACACCTTC. Its protein product is CASSLGQENGYTF.

The chain employs TRBV5-4 and TRBJ2-7; TRBD2 aligns across 7 bases. The CDR3 is 14 residues long. V lost 5 bases to trimming and J lost 0 bases; unmatched junction nucleotides: 5. Germline CDR1 and CDR2: SGHNT and YYREEE (reference sequence). The DNA for the CDR3 is TGTGCCAGCAGTCGGGGGGTAAGCTCCTACGAGCAGTACTTC. Translated: CASSRGVSSYEQYF.

The CDR3 sequence: CASSLGGLYEQYF. In DNA, the CDR3 is TGTGCCAGCAGCTTGGGGGGTTTGTACGAGCAGTACTTC. V gene TRBV5-8 combines with J gene TRBJ2-7; D uncertain. The CDR3 has 13 amino acids. The V gene's germline CDR1 is SGHTS and CDR2 YDEGEE. The germline V and J ends were trimmed by 0 bases and 4 bases, with 8 bases remaining between them.

This clone was counted only a few times. The chain recombines TRBV2 with TRBJ2-5; D uncertain. This CDR3 is built from 11 residues. Trimming shortened V by 6 bases and J by 2 bases, and 4 bases separated the two germline ends. From germline, CDR1 is SNHLY and CDR2 FYNNEI. The CDR3 is CASSAQETQYF. The CDR3 DNA follows: TGTGCCAGCAGCGCGCAAGAGACCCAGTACTTC.

The rearrangement joins TRBV5-1 to TRBJ1-3, with 7 bases fitting TRBD1. The CDR3 runs to 14 residues. V lost 3 bases, J lost 5 bases, and 5 bases stayed unmatched. CDR1 and CDR2 from the germline V gene are SGHRS and YFSETQ. The CDR3 protein is CASSSEGGRNTIYF. CDR3 nucleotides: TGCGCCAGCAGCTCGGAAGGGGGCCGAAACACCATATATTTT.

The rearrangement uses TRBV7-8 and TRBJ2-7, with no clear D. Looked up from germline, CDR1 is SGHVS and CDR2 is FQNEAQ. V lost 0 bases and J 4 bases, leaving 7 bases between the germline ends. The CDR3 extends over 13 amino acids. CDR3 protein: CASSLARVYEQYF. In DNA form, the CDR3 reads TGTGCCAGCAGCTTAGCGCGCGTGTACGAGCAGTACTTC.

The rearrangement joins TRBV9 to TRBJ1-1; tentative D call: TRBD1 (6 bases). This CDR3 comprises 15 residues. Germline assignment: CDR1 SGDLS and CDR2 YYNGEE. Trimming left V 4 bases short and J 1 base short, with 14 bases between. The DNA of the CDR3 is TGTGCCAGCAGCCTAGGCGGGACACAGAACACTGAAGCTTTCTTT. Amino acid sequence: CASSLGGTQNTEAFF.

The genes are TRBV3-1 (or the pseudogene TRBV3-2) and TRBJ1-4; TRBD1 matches 7 bases. The length of the CDR3 is 16 residues. The V gene end was trimmed by 3 bases and the J gene end by 0 bases; junction bases not matched to a gene: 4. The V gene's germline CDR1 is LGHDT and CDR2 YNNKEL (reference sequence). CDR3 sequence (DNA): TGTGCCAGCAGCCACCTTGGACAGGCAACTAATGAAAAACTGTTTTTT. Its translation: CASSHLGQATNEKLFF.

The gene calls are TRBV30 and TRBJ2-7; no reliable D call. The length of the CDR3 is 13 residues. Trimming pared 4 bases from V and 2 bases from J, leaving 12 bases between. In germline, CDR1 is GTSNPN, CDR2 SVGIG (reference sequence). CDR3 sequence: CAWTGVRTYEQYF. CDR3 nucleotides: TGTGCCTGGACTGGGGTCAGAACCTACGAGCAGTACTTC.

The chain combines TRBV6-5 with TRBJ1-1, with no clear D. The V end was cut by 5 bases, the J end by 2 bases, with 12 bases between. Germline V gives CDR1 MNHEY, CDR2 SVGAGI. The length of the CDR3 is 14 residues. As DNA, the CDR3 is TGTGCCAGCAGTCACCGCGTCCGCAACACTGAAGCTTTCTTT. Amino acid sequence: CASSHRVRNTEAFF.

V usage is TRBV30 and J usage is TRBJ1-4; 12 bases are shared with TRBD1. V shed 3 bases and J 8 bases; nucleotides not matched to a gene: 7. The CDR3 loop spans 15 amino acids. Germline CDR1 is GTSNPN and CDR2 is SVGIG (reference sequence). The CDR3 loop is CAWRGDRGPREKLFF. The DNA of the CDR3 is TGTGCCTGGAGGGGGGACAGGGGGCCGCGGGAAAAACTGTTTTTT.

This clone was detected a few times. The V call is TRBV20-1, the J call TRBJ1-3, with unresolved D. CDR1 is DFQATT, CDR2 SNEGSKA, per germline (reference sequence). The CDR3 runs to 13 residues. Deletions cut 3 bases from V and 8 bases from J, with 14 bases between. The CDR3 reads CSASKGKADTIYF. In DNA form, the CDR3 reads TGCAGTGCTAGTAAAGGAAAGGCTGACACCATATATTTT.